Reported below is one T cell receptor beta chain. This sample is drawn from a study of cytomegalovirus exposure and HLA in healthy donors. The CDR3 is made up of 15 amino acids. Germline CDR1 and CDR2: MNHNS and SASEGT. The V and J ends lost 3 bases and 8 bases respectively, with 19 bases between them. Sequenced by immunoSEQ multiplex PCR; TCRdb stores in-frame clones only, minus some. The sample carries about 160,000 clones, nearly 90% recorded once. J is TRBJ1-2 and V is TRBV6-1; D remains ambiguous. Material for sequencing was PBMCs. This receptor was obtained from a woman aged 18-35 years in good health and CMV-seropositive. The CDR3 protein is CASSESGSRLNGYTF. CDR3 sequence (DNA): TGTGCCAGCAGTGAGTCAGGATCCCGCCTGAACGGCTACACCTTC.